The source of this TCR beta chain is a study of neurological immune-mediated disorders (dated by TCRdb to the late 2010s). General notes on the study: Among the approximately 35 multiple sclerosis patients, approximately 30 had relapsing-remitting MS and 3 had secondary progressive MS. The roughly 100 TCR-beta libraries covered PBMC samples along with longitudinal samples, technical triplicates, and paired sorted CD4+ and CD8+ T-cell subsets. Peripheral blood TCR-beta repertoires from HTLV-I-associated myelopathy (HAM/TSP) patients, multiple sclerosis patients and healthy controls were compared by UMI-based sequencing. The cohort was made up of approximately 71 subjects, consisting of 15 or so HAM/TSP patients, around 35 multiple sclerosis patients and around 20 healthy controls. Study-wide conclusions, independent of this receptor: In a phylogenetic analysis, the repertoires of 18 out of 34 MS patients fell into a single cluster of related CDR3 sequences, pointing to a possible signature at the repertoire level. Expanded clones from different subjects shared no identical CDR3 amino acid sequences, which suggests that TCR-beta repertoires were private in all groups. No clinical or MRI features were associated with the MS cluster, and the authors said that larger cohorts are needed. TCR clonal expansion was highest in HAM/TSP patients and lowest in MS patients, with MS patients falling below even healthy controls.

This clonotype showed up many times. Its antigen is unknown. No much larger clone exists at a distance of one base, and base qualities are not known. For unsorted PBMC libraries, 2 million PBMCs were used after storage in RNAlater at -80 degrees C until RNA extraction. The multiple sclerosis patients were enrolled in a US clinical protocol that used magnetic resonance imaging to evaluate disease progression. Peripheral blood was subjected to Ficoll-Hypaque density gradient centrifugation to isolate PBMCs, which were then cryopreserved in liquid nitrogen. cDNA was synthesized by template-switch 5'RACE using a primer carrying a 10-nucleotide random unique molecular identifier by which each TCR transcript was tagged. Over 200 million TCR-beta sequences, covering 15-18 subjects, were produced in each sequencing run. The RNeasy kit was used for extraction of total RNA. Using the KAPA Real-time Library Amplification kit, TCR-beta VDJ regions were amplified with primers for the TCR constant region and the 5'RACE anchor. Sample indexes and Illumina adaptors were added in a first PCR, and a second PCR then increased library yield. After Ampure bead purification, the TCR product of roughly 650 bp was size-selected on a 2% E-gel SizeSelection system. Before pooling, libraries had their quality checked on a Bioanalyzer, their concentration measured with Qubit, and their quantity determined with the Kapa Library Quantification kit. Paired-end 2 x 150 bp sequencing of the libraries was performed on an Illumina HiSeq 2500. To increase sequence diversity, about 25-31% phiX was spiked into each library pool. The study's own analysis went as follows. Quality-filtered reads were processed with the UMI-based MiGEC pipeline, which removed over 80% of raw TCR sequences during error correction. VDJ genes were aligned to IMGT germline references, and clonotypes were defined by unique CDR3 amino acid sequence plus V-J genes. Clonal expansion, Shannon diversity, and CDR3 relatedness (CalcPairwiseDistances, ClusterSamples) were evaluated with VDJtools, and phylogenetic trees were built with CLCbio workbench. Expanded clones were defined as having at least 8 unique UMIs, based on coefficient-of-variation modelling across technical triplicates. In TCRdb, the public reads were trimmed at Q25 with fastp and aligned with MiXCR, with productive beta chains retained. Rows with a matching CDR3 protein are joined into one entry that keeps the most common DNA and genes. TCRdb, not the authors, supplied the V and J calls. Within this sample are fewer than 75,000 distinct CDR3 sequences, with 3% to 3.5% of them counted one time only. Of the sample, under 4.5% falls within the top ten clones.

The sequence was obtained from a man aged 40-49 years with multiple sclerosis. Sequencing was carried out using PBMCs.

CDR3 loop: CASSLLATSATGELFF. The bases are TGTGCCAGCAGCTTACTTGCGACCTCTGCCACCGGGGAGCTGTTTTTT. Recombination joined TRBV7-3 with TRBJ2-2; the D gene assignment is ambiguous. The CDR3 measures 16 amino acids from cysteine to phenylalanine. The only DNA kept is the CDR3, 48 bases in frame from the first base. The V and J ends are trimmed by 2 bases and 4 bases, leaving 14 bases between them. The germline V gene sets CDR1 to SGHTA and CDR2 to FQGTGA.